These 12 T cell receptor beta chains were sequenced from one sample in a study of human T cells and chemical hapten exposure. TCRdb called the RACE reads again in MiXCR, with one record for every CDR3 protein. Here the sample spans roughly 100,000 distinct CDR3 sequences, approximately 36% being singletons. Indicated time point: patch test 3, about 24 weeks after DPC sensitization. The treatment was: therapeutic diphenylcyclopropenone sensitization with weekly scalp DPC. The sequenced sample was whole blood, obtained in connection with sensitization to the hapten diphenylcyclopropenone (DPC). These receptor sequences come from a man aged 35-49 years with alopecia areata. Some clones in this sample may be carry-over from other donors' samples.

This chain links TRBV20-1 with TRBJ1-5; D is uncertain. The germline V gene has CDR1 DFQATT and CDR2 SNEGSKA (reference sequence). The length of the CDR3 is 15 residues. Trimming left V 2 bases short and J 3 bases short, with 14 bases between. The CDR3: CSARLPGSNNQPQHF. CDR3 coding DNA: TGCAGTGCTAGATTACCGGGATCGAACAATCAGCCCCAGCATTTT.

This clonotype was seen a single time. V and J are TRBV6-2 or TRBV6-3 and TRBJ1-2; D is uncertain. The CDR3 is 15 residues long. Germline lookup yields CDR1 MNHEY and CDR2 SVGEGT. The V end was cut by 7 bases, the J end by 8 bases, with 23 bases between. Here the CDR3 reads CASTSSVQPVGGYTF. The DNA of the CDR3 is TGTGCCAGCACCTCCTCGGTTCAGCCGGTCGGAGGCTACACCTTC.

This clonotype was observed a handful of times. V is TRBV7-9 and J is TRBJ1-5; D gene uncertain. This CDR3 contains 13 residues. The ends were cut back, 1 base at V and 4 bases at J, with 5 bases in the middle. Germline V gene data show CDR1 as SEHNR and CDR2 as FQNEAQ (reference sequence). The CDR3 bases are TGTGCCAGCAGCTTAGGGGCGAATCAGCCCCAGCATTTT. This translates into CASSLGANQPQHF.

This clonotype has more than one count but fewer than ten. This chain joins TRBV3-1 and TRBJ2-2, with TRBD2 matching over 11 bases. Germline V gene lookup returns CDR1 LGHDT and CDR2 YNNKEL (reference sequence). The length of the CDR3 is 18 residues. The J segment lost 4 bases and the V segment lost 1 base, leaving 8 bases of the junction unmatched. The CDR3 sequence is CASSQVRLAGYFTGELFF. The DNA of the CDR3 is TGTGCCAGCAGCCAAGTCCGACTAGCGGGATACTTCACCGGGGAGCTGTTTTTT.

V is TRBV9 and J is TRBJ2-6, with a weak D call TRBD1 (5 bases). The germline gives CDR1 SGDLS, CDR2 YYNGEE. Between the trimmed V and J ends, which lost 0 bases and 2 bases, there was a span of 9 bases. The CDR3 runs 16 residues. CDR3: CASSVDTGPGANVLTF. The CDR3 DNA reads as TGTGCCAGCAGCGTAGATACAGGTCCTGGGGCCAACGTCCTGACTTTC.

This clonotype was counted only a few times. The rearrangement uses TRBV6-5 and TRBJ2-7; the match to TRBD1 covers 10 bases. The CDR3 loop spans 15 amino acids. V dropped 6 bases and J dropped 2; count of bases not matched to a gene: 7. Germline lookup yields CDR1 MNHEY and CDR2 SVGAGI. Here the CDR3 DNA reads TGTGCCAGCAGCTTAGACAGGGGGCATACCTACGAGCAGTACTTC. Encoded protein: CASSLDRGHTYEQYF.

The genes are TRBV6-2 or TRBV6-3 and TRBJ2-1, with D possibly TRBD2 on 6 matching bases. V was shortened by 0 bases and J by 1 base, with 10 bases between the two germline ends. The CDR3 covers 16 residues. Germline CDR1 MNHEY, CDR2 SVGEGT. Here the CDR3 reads CASSYSGGWSYNEQFF. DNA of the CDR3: TGTGCCAGCAGTTACTCTGGGGGGTGGTCCTACAATGAGCAGTTCTTC.

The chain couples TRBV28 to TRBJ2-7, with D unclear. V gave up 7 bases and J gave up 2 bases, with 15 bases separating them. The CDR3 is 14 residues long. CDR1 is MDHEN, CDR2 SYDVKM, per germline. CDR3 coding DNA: TGTGCCAGCATGGTCTCTCGACCCACCTACGAGCAGTACTTC. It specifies CASMVSRPTYEQYF.

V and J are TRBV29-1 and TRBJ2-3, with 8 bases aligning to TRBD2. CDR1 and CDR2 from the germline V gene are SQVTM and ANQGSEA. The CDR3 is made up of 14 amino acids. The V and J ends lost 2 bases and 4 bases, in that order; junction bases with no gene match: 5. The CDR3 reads CSVEKDGGADTQYF. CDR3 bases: TGCAGCGTTGAAAAAGACGGGGGGGCAGATACGCAGTATTTT.

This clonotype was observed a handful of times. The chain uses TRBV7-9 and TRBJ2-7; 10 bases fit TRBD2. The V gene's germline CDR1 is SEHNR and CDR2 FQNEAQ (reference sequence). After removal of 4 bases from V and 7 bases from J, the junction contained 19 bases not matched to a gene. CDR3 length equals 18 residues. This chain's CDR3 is CASSSPLAGERGNGEQYF. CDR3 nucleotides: TGTGCCAGCAGCTCCCCCCTAGCGGGAGAGAGGGGGAATGGTGAGCAGTACTTC.

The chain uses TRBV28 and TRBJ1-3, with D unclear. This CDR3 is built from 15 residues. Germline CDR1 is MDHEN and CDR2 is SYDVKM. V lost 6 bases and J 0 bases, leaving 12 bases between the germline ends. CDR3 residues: CASSPDSYSGNTIYF. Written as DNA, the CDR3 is TGTGCCAGCAGCCCGGACTCCTACTCTGGAAACACCATATATTTT.

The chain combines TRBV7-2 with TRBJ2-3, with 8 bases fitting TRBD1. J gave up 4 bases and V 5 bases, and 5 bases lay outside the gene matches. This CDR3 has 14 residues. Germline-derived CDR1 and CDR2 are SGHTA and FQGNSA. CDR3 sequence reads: CASSPQGAPDTQYF. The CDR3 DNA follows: TGTGCCAGCAGCCCCCAGGGGGCCCCAGATACGCAGTATTTT.